This is a list of T cell receptor beta chains from one sample in a study of blood T cell repertoires in COVID-19. Measured with immunoSEQ multiplex PCR; TCRdb has only the in-frame clones, and not every one. Among about 230,000 clones, around four fifths were seen once, and the ten largest hold approximately 2.5%. The source material was peripheral blood. The source of these receptors is a woman in her 70s with active or convalescent COVID-19. CDR3s include the opening cysteine and the closing phenylalanine or tryptophan. Fields, in order: CDR3 length, clone size, V gene, D gene, J gene, CDR3 protein, CDR3 DNA. The D gene is left open where the match is weak. A row's size may be missing; if present it is once, few, many or a size class.

length: 15; size: -; V: TRBV7-6; D: -; J: TRBJ1-1; CDR3: CASSLAPGMNTEAFF; DNA: TGTGCCAGCAGCTTAGCCCCAGGGATGAACACTGAAGCTTTCTTT
length: 15; size: -; V: TRBV19; D: -; J: TRBJ1-1; CDR3: CASSTPTRGRTEAFF; DNA: TGTGCCAGTAGTACACCCACCAGGGGTAGGACTGAAGCTTTCTTT
length: 14; size: -; V: TRBV5-1; D: TRBD1; J: TRBJ1-2; CDR3: CASSSNRGTYGYTF; DNA: TGCGCCAGCAGCTCAAACAGGGGAACCTATGGCTACACCTTC
length: 13; size: -; V: TRBV19; D: -; J: TRBJ1-4; CDR3: CASSRGGWEKLFF; DNA: TGTGCCAGTAGCAGGGGTGGTTGGGAAAAACTGTTTTTT
length: 14; size: -; V: TRBV6-5; D: TRBD1; J: TRBJ2-7; CDR3: CASSPGQGAREQYF; DNA: TGTGCCAGCAGTCCGGGACAGGGGGCCAGGGAGCAGTACTTC
length: 14; size: -; V: TRBV29-1; D: -; J: TRBJ2-1; CDR3: CSGGTEPRGNEQFF; DNA: TGCAGCGGGGGGACTGAACCTAGGGGGAATGAGCAGTTCTTC
length: 15; size: -; V: TRBV7-9; D: -; J: TRBJ1-1; CDR3: CASSLVNRADTEAFF; DNA: TGTGCCAGCAGCTTAGTAAACAGGGCGGACACTGAAGCTTTCTTT
length: 15; size: -; V: TRBV12-5; D: TRBD1; J: TRBJ2-5; CDR3: CASGPLTGTQETQYF; DNA: TGTGCTAGTGGTCCTCTGACAGGGACCCAAGAGACCCAGTACTTC
length: 15; size: -; V: TRBV3-1/TRBV3-2; D: TRBD2; J: TRBJ2-1; CDR3: CASTLAGVTYNEQFF; DNA: TGTGCCAGCACCCTAGCGGGAGTCACCTACAATGAGCAGTTCTTC
length: 14; size: -; V: TRBV30; D: TRBD1; J: TRBJ1-1; CDR3: CASSGGLLNTEAFF; DNA: TGTGCCTCCTCAGGGGGCCTATTGAACACTGAAGCTTTCTTT
length: 16; size: -; V: TRBV18; D: -; J: TRBJ2-1; CDR3: CASSPPAGSSYNEQFF; DNA: TGTGCCAGCTCACCACCCGCGGGGAGCTCCTACAATGAGCAGTTCTTC
length: 14; size: -; V: TRBV6-5; D: -; J: TRBJ1-2; CDR3: CASSPSTGVRGYTF; DNA: TGTGCCAGCAGTCCCTCCACGGGGGTAAGAGGCTACACCTTC
length: 14; size: -; V: TRBV7-2; D: -; J: TRBJ2-7; CDR3: CASSLGPANYEQYF; DNA: TGTGCCAGCAGCTTAGGGCCAGCGAATTACGAGCAGTACTTC
length: 15; size: -; V: TRBV6-5; D: TRBD2; J: TRBJ2-7; CDR3: CASSKIAGGSYEQYF; DNA: TGTGCCAGCAGTAAAATAGCGGGGGGCTCCTACGAGCAGTACTTC
length: 12; size: -; V: TRBV7-9; D: -; J: TRBJ2-3; CDR3: CAIWSRADTQYF; DNA: TGTGCCATCTGGTCTCGAGCAGATACGCAGTATTTT
length: 17; size: -; V: TRBV7-2; D: -; J: TRBJ1-1; CDR3: CASSLVAGSRGGTEAFF; DNA: TGTGCCAGCAGCTTAGTGGCAGGCTCACGGGGGGGGACTGAAGCTTTCTTT
length: 13; size: -; V: TRBV2; D: -; J: TRBJ1-1; CDR3: CASSELYNTEAFF; DNA: TGTGCCAGCAGTGAACTATATAACACTGAAGCTTTCTTT
length: 13; size: -; V: TRBV21-1; D: -; J: TRBJ1-1; CDR3: CASSKAGGFGAFF; DNA: TGTGCCAGCAGCAAAGCAGGCGGGTTCGGAGCTTTCTTT
length: 12; size: -; V: TRBV20-1; D: -; J: TRBJ1-1; CDR3: CSASGDSREAFF; DNA: TGCAGTGCTAGTGGGGACTCCAGAGAAGCTTTCTTT
length: 15; size: -; V: TRBV6-5; D: -; J: TRBJ1-6; CDR3: CASSYGMLSNSPLHF; DNA: TGTGCCAGCAGTTACGGCATGTTATCTAATTCACCCCTCCACTTT
length: 15; size: -; V: TRBV3-1/TRBV3-2; D: -; J: TRBJ2-7; CDR3: CASSQGTGNTYEQYF; DNA: TGTGCCAGCAGCCAAGGAACAGGGAATACCTACGAGCAGTACTTC
length: 15; size: -; V: TRBV5-8; D: -; J: TRBJ2-3; CDR3: CASQPRLRVADTQYF; DNA: TGTGCCAGCCAACCTCGCCTTCGGGTGGCAGATACGCAGTATTTT
length: 14; size: -; V: TRBV5-4; D: TRBD1; J: TRBJ1-2; CDR3: CASSSWTGTYGYTF; DNA: TGTGCCAGCAGCTCCTGGACAGGGACCTATGGCTACACCTTC
length: 15; size: -; V: TRBV27; D: TRBD1; J: TRBJ1-2; CDR3: CASSWTGGVQVGYTF; DNA: TGTGCCAGCAGTTGGACAGGGGGCGTCCAGGTCGGCTACACCTTC
length: 16; size: -; V: TRBV4-2; D: TRBD1; J: TRBJ2-1; CDR3: CASSFDRDRAYGEQFF; DNA: TGTGCCAGCAGCTTCGATCGGGACAGGGCCTATGGTGAGCAGTTCTTC
length: 16; size: -; V: TRBV30; D: -; J: TRBJ1-3; CDR3: CAWRPPGLILGNTIYF; DNA: TGTGCCTGGAGGCCCCCGGGACTGATCCTTGGAAACACCATATATTTT
length: 14; size: -; V: TRBV4-1; D: TRBD1; J: TRBJ1-2; CDR3: CASSHYGTGDGYTF; DNA: TGCGCCAGCAGCCACTACGGGACAGGGGATGGCTACACCTTC
length: 13; size: -; V: TRBV12-3/TRBV12-4; D: TRBD2; J: TRBJ2-5; CDR3: CATSGGYGETQYF; DNA: TGTGCCACTAGCGGGGGGTACGGGGAGACCCAGTACTTC
length: 15; size: -; V: TRBV5-1; D: -; J: TRBJ1-1; CDR3: CASSFVDNRGTEAFF; DNA: TGCGCCAGCAGCTTTGTTGACAATCGGGGGACTGAAGCTTTCTTT
length: 14; size: few; V: TRBV7-9; D: TRBD1; J: TRBJ1-4; CDR3: CASSFTGGTEKLFF; DNA: TGTGCCAGCAGCTTTACAGGGGGGACTGAAAAACTGTTTTTT
length: 20; size: -; V: TRBV28; D: TRBD1; J: TRBJ1-5; CDR3: CASRPDLKRTGGRYNQPQHF; DNA: TGTGCCAGCAGACCCGATCTTAAGCGGACAGGGGGCAGGTACAATCAGCCCCAGCATTTT
length: 15; size: -; V: TRBV19; D: TRBD1; J: TRBJ1-1; CDR3: CASKVGTGGHTEAFF; DNA: TGTGCCAGTAAGGTGGGAACAGGGGGTCACACTGAAGCTTTCTTT
length: 18; size: -; V: TRBV4-2; D: TRBD2; J: TRBJ2-6; CDR3: CASSPQGLAGTGANVLTF; DNA: TGTGCCAGCAGCCCCCAAGGACTAGCGGGAACTGGGGCCAACGTCCTGACTTTC
length: 14; size: -; V: TRBV19; D: -; J: TRBJ1-4; CDR3: CASSLEGPGEKLFF; DNA: TGTGCCAGTAGTTTAGAGGGCCCGGGGGAAAAACTGTTTTTT
length: 14; size: once; V: TRBV19; D: -; J: TRBJ2-3; CDR3: CASSIDWSKDTQYF; DNA: TGTGCCAGTAGTATAGATTGGAGCAAAGATACGCAGTATTTT
length: 15; size: -; V: TRBV6-1; D: -; J: TRBJ1-1; CDR3: CASSERRTTSAEAFF; DNA: TGTGCCAGCAGTGAAAGACGGACAACCTCGGCGGAAGCTTTCTTT
length: 13; size: -; V: TRBV7-2; D: -; J: TRBJ1-5; CDR3: CASSQSGVEPQHF; DNA: TGTGCCAGCAGTCAAAGCGGTGTCGAGCCCCAGCATTTT
length: 15; size: few; V: TRBV28; D: -; J: TRBJ1-2; CDR3: CASSSGRGLDYGYTF; DNA: TGTGCCAGCAGTTCCGGCCGCGGGCTTGACTATGGCTACACCTTC
length: 13; size: -; V: TRBV25-1; D: TRBD1; J: TRBJ1-2; CDR3: CASREDRGSGYTF; DNA: TGTGCCAGCAGGGAGGACAGGGGCTCTGGCTACACCTTC
length: 14; size: once; V: TRBV10-3; D: -; J: TRBJ2-3; CDR3: CAISEVLATDTQYF; DNA: TGTGCCATCAGTGAAGTACTAGCAACAGATACGCAGTATTTT
length: 14; size: -; V: TRBV5-6; D: TRBD1; J: TRBJ2-1; CDR3: CASAWGQGLHEQFF; DNA: TGTGCCAGCGCGTGGGGACAGGGGCTCCATGAGCAGTTCTTC
length: 11; size: -; V: TRBV20-1; D: -; J: TRBJ2-5; CDR3: CSARDLEAQYF; DNA: TGCAGTGCTAGAGATCTAGAGGCCCAGTACTTC
length: 17; size: -; V: TRBV3-1/TRBV3-2; D: TRBD1; J: TRBJ2-2; CDR3: CASSQASGTAYFGELFF; DNA: TGTGCCAGCAGCCAGGCCTCCGGGACAGCCTACTTCGGGGAGCTGTTTTTT
length: 15; size: -; V: TRBV18; D: -; J: TRBJ2-7; CDR3: CASSPSTGNTYEQYF; DNA: TGTGCCAGCTCACCTTCCACAGGGAATACCTACGAGCAGTACTTC
length: 16; size: -; V: TRBV6-2/TRBV6-3; D: TRBD1; J: TRBJ1-6; CDR3: CASSHLLDRANSPLHF; DNA: TGTGCCAGCAGTCACCTATTGGACAGGGCTAATTCACCCCTCCACTTT
length: 14; size: -; V: TRBV2; D: -; J: TRBJ2-7; CDR3: CASSEATGSYEQYF; DNA: TGTGCCAGCAGTGAAGCAACAGGATCCTACGAGCAGTACTTC
length: 13; size: -; V: TRBV12-3/TRBV12-4; D: -; J: TRBJ1-2; CDR3: CASSWGGESGYTF; DNA: TGTGCCAGCAGTTGGGGGGGGGAGTCTGGCTACACCTTC
length: 17; size: -; V: TRBV12-5; D: -; J: TRBJ2-2; CDR3: CASGPPPGWGDTGELFF; DNA: TGTGCTAGTGGCCCTCCTCCTGGGTGGGGAGACACCGGGGAGCTGTTTTTT
length: 16; size: few; V: TRBV19; D: -; J: TRBJ1-5; CDR3: CASSWPGEYSNQPQHF; DNA: TGTGCCAGTAGTTGGCCAGGGGAGTATAGCAATCAGCCCCAGCATTTT
length: 15; size: -; V: TRBV7-3; D: -; J: TRBJ2-3; CDR3: CASSFRGADTDTQYF; DNA: TGTGCCAGCAGCTTCCGGGGGGCCGACACAGATACGCAGTATTTT
length: 14; size: -; V: TRBV2; D: -; J: TRBJ1-5; CDR3: CASSDAGFNQPQHF; DNA: TGTGCCAGCAGTGATGCAGGATTCAATCAGCCCCAGCATTTT
length: 13; size: -; V: TRBV13; D: -; J: TRBJ1-2; CDR3: CASSLGSNYGYTF; DNA: TGTGCCAGCAGCTTAGGCTCTAACTATGGCTACACCTTC
length: 13; size: -; V: TRBV6-5; D: -; J: TRBJ1-6; CDR3: CASSYVGGSPLHF; DNA: TGTGCCAGCAGTTACGTAGGGGGTTCACCCCTCCACTTT
length: 17; size: -; V: TRBV7-8; D: TRBD1; J: TRBJ1-5; CDR3: CASSLRGRTGLYQPQHF; DNA: TGTGCCAGCAGCCTGCGGGGAAGGACAGGTCTGTATCAGCCCCAGCATTTT
length: 14; size: -; V: TRBV29-1; D: -; J: TRBJ2-3; CDR3: CSVEGGRAGDTQYF; DNA: TGCAGCGTTGAAGGGGGCAGGGCCGGAGATACGCAGTATTTT
length: 14; size: -; V: TRBV18; D: TRBD1; J: TRBJ2-7; CDR3: CASSRDRETYEQYF; DNA: TGTGCCAGCTCACGGGACAGGGAAACCTACGAGCAGTACTTC